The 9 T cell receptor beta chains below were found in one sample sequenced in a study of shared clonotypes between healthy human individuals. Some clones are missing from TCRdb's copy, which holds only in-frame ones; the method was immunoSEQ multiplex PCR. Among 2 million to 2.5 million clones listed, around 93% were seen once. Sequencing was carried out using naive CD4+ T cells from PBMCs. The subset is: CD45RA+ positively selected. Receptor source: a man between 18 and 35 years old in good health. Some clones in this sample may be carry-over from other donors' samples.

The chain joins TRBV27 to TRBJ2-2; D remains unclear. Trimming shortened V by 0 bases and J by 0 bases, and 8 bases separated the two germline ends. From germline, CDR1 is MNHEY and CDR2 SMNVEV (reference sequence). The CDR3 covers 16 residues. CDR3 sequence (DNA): TGTGCCAGCAGTTTATCAGTCGGGCCGAACACCGGGGAGCTGTTTTTT. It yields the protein CASSLSVGPNTGELFF.

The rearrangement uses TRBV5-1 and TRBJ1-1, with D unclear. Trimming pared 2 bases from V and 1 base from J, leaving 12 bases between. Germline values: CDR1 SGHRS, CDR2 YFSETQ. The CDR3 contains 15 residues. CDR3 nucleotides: TGCGCCAGCAGCTTCCTCGAAACTTCGAACACTGAAGCTTTCTTT. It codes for CASSFLETSNTEAFF.

Here the CDR3 DNA reads TGTGCCAGCAGCAAAGATAATATGGTGCGACAGGGGTCCTACGAGCAGTACTTC. It encodes CASSKDNMVRQGSYEQYF. The chain employs TRBV21-1 and TRBJ2-7; no check of the table's D call, TRBD1, against the DNA was made. TRBV21-1 is deemed a pseudogene. The CDR3 is 18 residues long.

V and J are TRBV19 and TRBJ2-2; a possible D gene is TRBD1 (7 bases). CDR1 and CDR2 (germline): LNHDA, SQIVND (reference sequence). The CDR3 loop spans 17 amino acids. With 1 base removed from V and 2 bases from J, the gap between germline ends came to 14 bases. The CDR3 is CASSIGWRGRNTGELFF. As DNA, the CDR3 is TGTGCCAGTAGTATAGGTTGGAGGGGGCGTAACACCGGGGAGCTGTTTTTT.

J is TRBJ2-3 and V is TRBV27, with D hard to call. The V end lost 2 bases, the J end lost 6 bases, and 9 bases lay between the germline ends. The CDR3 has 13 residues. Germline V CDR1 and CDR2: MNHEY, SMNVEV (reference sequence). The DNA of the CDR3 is TGTGCCAGCAGTTTAATGACCGGCGATACGCAGTATTTT. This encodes CASSLMTGDTQYF.

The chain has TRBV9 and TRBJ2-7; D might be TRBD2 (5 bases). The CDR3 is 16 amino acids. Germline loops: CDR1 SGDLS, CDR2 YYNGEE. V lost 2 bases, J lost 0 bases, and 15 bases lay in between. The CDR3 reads CASSVRGSASSYEQYF. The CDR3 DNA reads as TGTGCCAGCAGCGTGAGAGGGAGCGCCAGCTCCTACGAGCAGTACTTC.

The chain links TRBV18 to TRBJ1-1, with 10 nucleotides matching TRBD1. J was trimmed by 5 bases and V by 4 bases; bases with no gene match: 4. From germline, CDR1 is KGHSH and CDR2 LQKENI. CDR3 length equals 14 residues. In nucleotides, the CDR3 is TGTGCCAGCTCACAACCGGGACAGGGGACTGAAGCTTTCTTT. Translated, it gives CASSQPGQGTEAFF.

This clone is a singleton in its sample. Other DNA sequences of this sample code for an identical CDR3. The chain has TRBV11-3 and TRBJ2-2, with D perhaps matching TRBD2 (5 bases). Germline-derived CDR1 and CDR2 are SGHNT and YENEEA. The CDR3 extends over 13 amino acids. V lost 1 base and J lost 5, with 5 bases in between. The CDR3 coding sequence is TGTGCCAGCAGCTTAGGAGGGACCGGGGAGCTGTTTTTT. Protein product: CASSLGGTGELFF.

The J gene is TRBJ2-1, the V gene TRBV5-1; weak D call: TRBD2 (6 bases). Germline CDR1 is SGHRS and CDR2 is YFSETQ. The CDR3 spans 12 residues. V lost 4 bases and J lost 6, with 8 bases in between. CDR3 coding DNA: TGCGCCAGCAGCGGGGACTTCAATGAGCAGTTCTTC. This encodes CASSGDFNEQFF. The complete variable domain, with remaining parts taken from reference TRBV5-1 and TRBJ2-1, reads KAGVTQTPRYLIKTRGQQVTLSCSPISGHRSVSWYQQTPGQGLQFLFEYFSETQRNKGNFPGRFSGRQFSNSRSEMNVSTLELGDSALYLCASSGDFNEQFFGPGTRLTVL.